This entry features one T cell receptor (beta chain) sequence. The sample comes from a study of T cell responses to AZD1222 COVID-19 vaccine. Produced via immunoSEQ multiplex PCR; TCRdb's table is partial and in-frame only. The sample records roughly 66,000 clones, roughly 82% being singletons. The V gene lost 9 bases and the J gene lost 1 base, with 18 bases spanning the gap. The CDR3 is 15 residues long. Germline V CDR1 and CDR2: LNHDA, SQIVND (reference sequence). The rearrangement joins TRBV19 to TRBJ1-1; tentatively, D is TRBD1 (5 bases). The receptor's source is an adult in good health. The material sequenced was peripheral blood, taken on day 0 of AZD1222 vaccination. Here the CDR3 DNA reads TGTGCCAGCCCCCCAATCCGGGGGTCGAACACTGAAGCTTTCTTT. It is translated as CASPPIRGSNTEAFF.